This TCR beta chain was captured by sequencing in a study of blood T cell repertoires in COVID-19. Study at large: Acute-phase and convalescent COVID-19 samples originated in the United States, Italy and Spain.

Original methodology: Reference gene primer amplification in the assay estimated nucleated cell counts. Clones were sequenced by immunoSEQ multiplex PCR, and TCRdb holds only the in-frame ones, with some missing. V, J and clone size reflect that table, while D and trimming were determined from the DNA. The sample has around 100,000 clones; roughly nine tenths are singletons. The TCR was taken from a middle-aged man with acute or convalescent COVID-19. Specimen: peripheral blood.

The CDR3 protein is CASSQELAAGTDTQYF. CDR3 nucleotides: TGCGCCAGCAGCCAAGAACTAGCGGCTGGCACAGATACGCAGTATTTT. The genes are TRBV4-3 and TRBJ2-3; 8 positions match TRBD2. The CDR3 runs to 16 residues. The trim removed 0 bases at V and 1 base at J, leaving 3 bases unmatched. The V gene's germline CDR1 is LGHNA and CDR2 YSLEER.